Listed here are 30 T cell receptor beta chains from one sample, sequenced in a study of response to subunit inactivated influenza vaccine. TCRdb recomputed calls from the RT-PCR reads with MiXCR, one row per CDR3 protein. The sample carries around 580,000 distinct CDR3 sequences, roughly 15% recorded once. This specimen consisted of PBMCs from blood, obtained about 13 days after vaccination. The source of these receptors is a man aged 50-60 years who received an inactivated influenza vaccine.

This clonotype came up a few times. The chain uses TRBV20-1 and TRBJ2-1, with TRBD1 identical over 7 bases. J lost 2 bases, V lost 3 bases, and 4 bases had no gene match. The germline gives CDR1 DFQATT, CDR2 SNEGSKA (reference sequence). The CDR3 is 14 residues long. As DNA, the CDR3 is TGCAGTGCTAGGGGACAGCGGACCTACAATGAGCAGTTCTTC. Amino acid sequence: CSARGQRTYNEQFF.

This clonotype was recorded a few times. The V gene is TRBV15, the J gene TRBJ2-7; 7 bases agree with TRBD1. CDR1 is LNHNV and CDR2 is YYDKDF in the germline V gene (reference sequence). The CDR3 is 15 residues long. Unmatched junction bases numbered 6, after V lost 0 bases and J lost 4 bases. The CDR3 region is CATSRDRARGYEQYF. The CDR3 nucleotides are TGTGCCACCAGCAGAGATAGAGCCAGGGGGTACGAGCAGTACTTC.

The table lists this clonotype with a few counts. This CDR3 reads CAISELAAPNTEAFF. In DNA form, the CDR3 reads TGTGCCATCAGTGAGTTGGCAGCACCGAACACTGAAGCTTTCTTT. The chain couples TRBV10-3 to TRBJ1-1; D unclear. The CDR3 has 15 amino acids. The germline V gene has CDR1 ENHRY and CDR2 SYGVKD. Trimming stripped 1 base from V and 1 base from J, with 10 bases between.

This clonotype has only a few counts. The chain employs TRBV6-5 and TRBJ2-7; 7 nucleotides match TRBD1. Germline trimming cut 4 bases from V and 4 bases from J; bases unmatched to any gene: 19. Germline CDR1 reads MNHEY; CDR2 reads SVGAGI. The CDR3 is 18 residues long. The CDR3 sequence is CASSFTGTVIMGFYEQYF. As DNA, the CDR3 is TGTGCCAGCAGTTTCACCGGGACAGTAATCATGGGATTTTACGAGCAGTACTTC.

This clonotype was counted many times. The J gene is TRBJ2-2, the V gene TRBV5-1, with 13 bases fitting TRBD2. The CDR3 consists of 16 residues. Germline CDR1 and CDR2: SGHRS and YFSETQ. Trimming removed 1 base from V and 7 bases from J; junction bases left unmatched: 4. CDR3 region: CASSLTGLAGDGELFF. CDR3 coding DNA: TGCGCCAGCAGCTTGACCGGACTAGCGGGGGACGGGGAGCTGTTTTTT.

This clonotype was counted at least ten times. V and J are TRBV6-5 and TRBJ2-2; 8 bases match TRBD1. Germline assignment: CDR1 MNHEY and CDR2 SVGAGI. The length of the CDR3 is 15 residues. The trim removed 0 bases at V and 5 bases at J, leaving 2 bases unmatched. Written as DNA, the CDR3 is TGTGCCAGCAGTTACTCTGACAGGGGAACCGGGGAGCTGTTTTTT. Encoded protein: CASSYSDRGTGELFF.

The table lists this clonotype with a few counts. The genes are TRBV4-3 and TRBJ2-2; D perhaps matches TRBD2 (6 bases). V was trimmed by 4 bases and J by 7 bases, leaving 13 bases between them. The CDR3 has 14 residues. Germline loops: CDR1 LGHNA, CDR2 YSLEER. This CDR3 is CASSLRVRDGELFF. The DNA for the CDR3 is TGCGCCAGCAGCCTCCGGGTGCGGGACGGGGAGCTGTTTTTT.

In its sample, this clonotype was seen a few times. This chain uses TRBV19 with TRBJ1-5, with D unclear. Germline CDR1 LNHDA, CDR2 SQIVND (reference sequence). Trimming cost V 6 bases and J 5 bases, with 11 bases left between them. There are 13 residues in the CDR3. In nucleotides, the CDR3 is TGTGCCAGTAGCTCTGCCCGTGATCAGCCCCAGCATTTT. Its translation is CASSSARDQPQHF.

The rearrangement joins TRBV11-1 to TRBJ2-3; perhaps D is TRBD1 or TRBD2 (5 bases each). The CDR3 has 12 amino acids. The V gene lost 2 bases and the J gene lost 9 bases, with 9 bases spanning the gap. CDR1 and CDR2 from the germline V gene are SGHAT and FQDESV (reference sequence). The CDR3 DNA follows: TGTGCCAGCAGCTTATTAGAGGGGACGCAGTATTTT. Translated: CASSLLEGTQYF.

The V gene is TRBV4-3, the J gene TRBJ2-3; 7 bases are shared with TRBD1. Germline lookup yields CDR1 LGHNA and CDR2 YSLEER. There are 16 residues in the CDR3. Trimming removed 4 bases from V and 1 base from J; junction bases left unmatched: 8. The CDR3, as DNA: TGCGCCAGCAGCCGTGCGACAGGGAGTGGCACAGATACGCAGTATTTT. It is translated as CASSRATGSGTDTQYF.

This clonotype has just a few counts. The chain employs TRBV2 and TRBJ2-1, with 7 bases identical to TRBD2. This CDR3 region has 18 residues. CDR1 and CDR2 (germline): SNHLY, FYNNEI. V dropped 5 bases and J dropped 0; count of bases not matched to a gene: 13. Written as DNA, the CDR3 is TGTGCCAGCAGTCTCCCAGCGGGATCCTTCAGCTCCTACAATGAGCAGTTCTTC. This translates into CASSLPAGSFSSYNEQFF. The whole variable domain, filled in from reference TRBV2 and TRBJ2-1, reads EPEVTQTPSHQVTQMGQEVILRCVPISNHLYFYWYRQILGQKVEFLVSFYNNEISEKSEIFDDQFSVERPDGSNFTLKIRSTKLEDSAMYFCASSLPAGSFSSYNEQFFGPGTRLTVL.

This clonotype was counted a few times. The chain carries TRBV28 and TRBJ2-7; a possible D gene is TRBD2 (6 bases). CDR1 is MDHEN, CDR2 SYDVKM, per germline. This CDR3 spans 16 amino acids. V lost 0 bases and J 0 bases, leaving 12 bases between the germline ends. The CDR3 region is CASSLWGTGSSYEQYF. CDR3 nucleotides: TGTGCCAGCAGTTTATGGGGGACTGGGAGCTCCTACGAGCAGTACTTC.

This clonotype has ten or more counts. CDR3 sequence (DNA): TGCGCCAGCAGTAATGGACAGGGCTTCACAGATACGCAGTATTTT. Encoded protein: CASSNGQGFTDTQYF. The rearrangement joins TRBV4-3 to TRBJ2-3; 8 positions match TRBD1. The CDR3 length is 15 residues. Germline-derived CDR1 and CDR2 are LGHNA and YSLEER. With V trimmed by 6 bases and J by 2 bases, 7 bases remained unmatched.

This clonotype came up a few times. This chain joins TRBV3-1 and TRBJ1-6, with D perhaps TRBD1 (5 bases). Trimming pared 0 bases from V and 7 bases from J, leaving 19 bases between. The CDR3 is 18 amino acids. The germline CDR1 and CDR2 sequences are LGHDT and YNNKEL (reference sequence). In DNA form, the CDR3 reads TGTGCCAGCAGCCAAGATTGGGTGTCCGGGGGGGTGAATTCACCCCTCCACTTT. Translating gives CASSQDWVSGGVNSPLHF.

The V gene is TRBV29-1, the J gene TRBJ2-3; D unclear. V was cut by 2 bases and J by 1 base, with 4 bases left in between. The germline V gene encodes CDR1 SQVTM and CDR2 ANQGSEA. The length of the CDR3 is 12 residues. This chain's CDR3 is CSVEQGTDTQYF. The CDR3, as DNA: TGCAGCGTTGAACAGGGCACAGATACGCAGTATTTT.

This chain uses TRBV24-1 with TRBJ2-1, with 10 bases lining up with TRBD1. CDR3 length: 16 residues. V shed 4 bases and J 5 bases; nucleotides not matched to a gene: 7. Germline CDR1 and CDR2: KGHDR and SFDVKD. CDR3 region: CATSDRTGTGDNEQFF. CDR3 bases: TGTGCCACCAGTGACCGCACCGGGACAGGGGACAATGAGCAGTTCTTC.

This chain links TRBV5-6 with TRBJ2-7; D is ambiguous. The germline V gene has CDR1 SGHDT and CDR2 YYEEEE. CDR3 length equals 13 residues. Trimming took 0 bases from V and 6 from J, leaving 10 bases between them. CDR3 in amino acids: CASSLGSFSEQYF. DNA for the CDR3: TGTGCCAGCAGCTTGGGGTCATTCAGCGAGCAGTACTTC. The full variable domain, completed using reference TRBV5-6 and TRBJ2-7, is DAGVTQSPTHLIKTRGQQVTLRCSPKSGHDTVSWYQQALGQGPQFIFQYYEEEERQRGNFPDRFSGHQFPNYSSELNVNALLLGDSALYLCASSLGSFSEQYFGPGTRLTVT.

In its sample, this clonotype was seen a few times. V and J are TRBV15 and TRBJ2-7; D unresolved. Germline CDR1 and CDR2: LNHNV and YYDKDF (reference sequence). With 3 bases removed from V and 0 bases from J, the gap between germline ends came to 9 bases. CDR3 length: 14 amino acids. CDR3 region: CATSSGVGSYEQYF. For the CDR3, the DNA is TGTGCCACCAGCAGTGGCGTAGGCTCCTACGAGCAGTACTTC.

This clonotype turned up a few times. This sequence joins TRBV20-1 and TRBJ2-7; 7 nucleotides match TRBD2. The CDR3 spans 14 residues. Trimming removed 2 bases from V and 10 bases from J; junction bases left unmatched: 14. Germline loops: CDR1 DFQATT, CDR2 SNEGSKA (reference sequence). The CDR3 sequence: CSARREGMAAPQYF. CDR3 coding DNA: TGCAGTGCTAGAAGGGAGGGGATGGCCGCCCCTCAGTACTTC.

This clonotype occurred many times. The CDR3 nucleotides read TGTGCCAGCAGCTTGGAGTCCTACGAGCAGTACTTC. It codes for CASSLESYEQYF. J is TRBJ2-7 and V is TRBV5-5; no definite D call. Trimming cost V 0 bases and J 1 base, with 2 bases left between them. Germline assignment: CDR1 SGHKS and CDR2 YYEKEE (reference sequence). CDR3 length equals 12 residues.

This clonotype was picked up a small number of times. The chain employs TRBV12-3 or TRBV12-4 and TRBJ1-6; D ambiguous. The CDR3 sequence is 14 residues long. Trimming took 2 bases from V and 7 from J, leaving 9 bases between them. DNA for the CDR3: TGTGCCAGCAGTTTAAGTTGGGGAAATTCACCCCTCCACTTT. This gives the protein CASSLSWGNSPLHF.

There are many counts of this clonotype. The gene calls are TRBV9 and TRBJ2-3; possible D gene TRBD2, 7 bases. CDR3 length: 16 amino acids. In germline, CDR1 is SGDLS, CDR2 YYNGEE. Trimming removed 3 bases at V and 2 bases at J, with 16 bases between. The CDR3: CASSAEAGQDTDTQYF. CDR3 coding DNA: TGTGCCAGCAGCGCAGAAGCGGGACAAGACACAGATACGCAGTATTTT.

This chain links TRBV18 with TRBJ2-5; D not resolved. This CDR3 has 12 amino acids. V was cut by 2 bases and J by 7 bases, with 8 bases left in between. The germline gives CDR1 KGHSH, CDR2 LQKENI. CDR3 sequence reads: CASSPGPGTQYF. For the CDR3, the DNA is TGTGCCAGCTCACCAGGCCCCGGGACCCAGTACTTC.

The chain uses TRBV5-1 and TRBJ2-1; 9 nucleotides align to TRBD2. V lost 0 bases to trimming and J lost 3 bases; unmatched junction nucleotides: 10. CDR3 size: 18 residues. CDR1 and CDR2 (germline): SGHRS, YFSETQ. The CDR3 region has the DNA TGCGCCAGCAGCTTGGGCCTAGCGGGACCCTCCCGCTACAATGAGCAGTTCTTC. Amino acids: CASSLGLAGPSRYNEQFF. The whole variable domain, remainder taken from reference TRBV5-1 and TRBJ2-1, is KAGVTQTPRYLIKTRGQQVTLSCSPISGHRSVSWYQQTPGQGLQFLFEYFSETQRNKGNFPGRFSGRQFSNSRSEMNVSTLELGDSALYLCASSLGLAGPSRYNEQFFGPGTRLTVL.

The chain has TRBV6-2 or TRBV6-3 and TRBJ2-1; D remains ambiguous. The CDR3 has 12 residues. Trimming took 7 bases from V and 6 from J, leaving 10 bases between them. Germline CDR1 reads MNHEY; CDR2 reads SVGEGT. The CDR3 nucleotides read TGTGCCAGCACGTCTCGGCCCAATGAGCAGTTCTTC. Its protein product is CASTSRPNEQFF.

The chain joins TRBV27 to TRBJ2-7, with TRBD2 matching 9 bases. Germline V CDR1 and CDR2: MNHEY, SMNVEV (reference sequence). After removal of 5 bases from V and 2 bases from J, the junction contained 7 bases not matched to a gene. The CDR3 is 15 residues long. The CDR3 DNA reads as TGTGCCAGCAGTCCGAAGACTAGCGGTCCCTACGAGCAGTACTTC. Protein sequence: CASSPKTSGPYEQYF.

This clonotype was found once. The V gene is TRBV6-1, the J gene TRBJ2-7; maybe TRBD2 (6 bases). V dropped 9 bases and J dropped 12 bases, with 27 bases sitting between them. The CDR3 loop spans 14 amino acids. The germline gives CDR1 MNHNS, CDR2 SASEGT. The CDR3 loop is CARPEVSGGRHGYF. The CDR3 DNA sequence: TGTGCCAGACCCGAAGTTAGCGGCGGTCGGCATGGGTACTTC.

The V call is TRBV29-1, the J call TRBJ2-7, with 11 nucleotides matching TRBD2. Per the germline V gene, CDR1 is SQVTM and CDR2 is ANQGSEA. V shed 6 bases, J shed 6 bases, and the junction held 10 bases outside the gene matches. The CDR3 length is 14 residues. CDR3 in amino acids: CSVTIAGGPVEQYF. DNA of the CDR3: TGCAGCGTAACAATAGCGGGAGGGCCGGTCGAGCAGTACTTC.

This clonotype was detected a few times. The rearrangement joins TRBV29-1 to TRBJ1-1; 9 nucleotides align to TRBD1. The CDR3 runs 16 residues. The V segment lost 3 bases and the J segment 1 base; nucleotides outside the gene matches: 9. Germline CDR1 reads SQVTM; CDR2 reads ANQGSEA. The CDR3 DNA is TGCAGCGTTGATAACAGGGGGCAGTTCGAGAACACTGAAGCTTTCTTT. Protein product: CSVDNRGQFENTEAFF.

The chain joins TRBV28 to TRBJ2-5, with 11 bases matching TRBD1. J gave up 4 bases and V 5 bases, and 3 bases lay outside the gene matches. Germline values: CDR1 MDHEN, CDR2 SYDVKM. The CDR3 extends over 14 amino acids. DNA of the CDR3: TGTGCCAGCAGTCGGGACAGGGGGGCAGAGACCCAGTACTTC. This translates into CASSRDRGAETQYF.